Listed here are 18 T cell receptor beta chains from one sample, sequenced in a study of Ad26.COV2.S vaccination and SARS-CoV-2 variants. This table comes from immunoSEQ multiplex PCR, and its TCRdb copy is limited to in-frame clones, with some not included. The sample has roughly 350,000 clones, roughly 84% seen once; the top ten hold about 3%. The sample's treatment: roughly 19 received Ad26.COV2.S at low or high dose, single or two shots; 5 received placebo; per-sample allocation not given. It was on day 63 after the first vaccine or placebo injection that samples were taken. The specimen was peripheral blood, collected in a trial of Ad26.COV2.S vaccine versus placebo. The receptors here all came from a person aged 18-60 years who received the Ad26.COV2.S COVID-19 vaccine or a placebo.

Written as DNA, the CDR3 is TGTGCCAGCAGTTACTCGAGGGTGGGCGAGCAGTTCTTC. It is translated as CASSYSRVGEQFF. This chain joins TRBV6-5 and TRBJ2-1; TRBD2 might be the D (5 bases). Germline loops: CDR1 MNHEY, CDR2 SVGAGI. The CDR3 is 13 residues long. V lost 0 bases and J 10 bases, leaving 10 bases between the germline ends.

V and J are TRBV5-4 and TRBJ2-2; tentative D call: TRBD1 (6 bases). Trimming cost V 2 bases and J 0 bases, with 8 bases left between them. The germline CDR1 and CDR2 sequences are SGHNT and YYREEE (reference sequence). CDR3 length: 15 residues. The CDR3 DNA follows: TGTGCCAGCAGCTTAAGGGGGTCGAACACCGGGGAGCTGTTTTTT. Residues: CASSLRGSNTGELFF.

The genes are TRBV28 and TRBJ1-5, with a tentative D call TRBD1 (6 bases). V gave up 8 bases and J gave up 3 bases, with 11 bases separating them. This CDR3 is 13 amino acids long. In germline, CDR1 is MDHEN, CDR2 SYDVKM. The CDR3 DNA is TGTGCCAGCTTCACAGGGAACAATCAGCCCCAGCATTTT. Translation gives CASFTGNNQPQHF.

The chain carries TRBV29-1 and TRBJ2-1; maybe TRBD2 (5 bases). The CDR3 extends over 13 amino acids. Germline loops: CDR1 SQVTM, CDR2 ANQGSEA. The V and J ends lost 4 bases and 1 base respectively, with 8 bases between them. The CDR3 loop reads CSVASGSYNEQFF. DNA of the CDR3: TGCAGCGTTGCGAGCGGATCCTACAATGAGCAGTTCTTC.

As regards this clone: This CDR3 is also generated by other DNA sequences in the sample. The chain has TRBV9 and TRBJ2-7, with D perhaps TRBD1 (6 bases). The V end lost 0 bases, the J end lost 0 bases, and 10 bases lay between the germline ends. Germline CDR1 reads SGDLS; CDR2 reads YYNGEE. The CDR3 length is 15 residues. The CDR3 DNA sequence: TGTGCCAGCAGCGTAGGAACAGGGAGCTCCTACGAGCAGTACTTC. It specifies CASSVGTGSSYEQYF.

A note on this clone: The junction does not match germline at one end; this may be a read error. V and J are TRBV7-7 and TRBJ2-2, with D possibly matching TRBD2 (6 bases). This CDR3 has 13 residues. The germline V gene has CDR1 SSHAT and CDR2 FNYEAQ (reference sequence). The CDR3, as DNA: TGTGCTAGCAGCCTGGAGGGGCCCGGGGAGCTGTTTTTT. Its protein product is CASSLEGPGELFF.

This clone appeared a few times. The chain has TRBV11-2 and TRBJ1-1, with a tentative D call TRBD1 (5 bases). Between the trimmed V and J ends, which lost 0 bases and 1 base, there was a span of 6 bases. The CDR3 loop spans 14 amino acids. Germline V gene data show CDR1 as SGHAT and CDR2 as FQNNGV. For the CDR3, the DNA is TGTGCCAGCAGCTTAGAGAGGGGGAACACTGAAGCTTTCTTT. The encoded protein is CASSLERGNTEAFF.

The chain couples TRBV5-1 to TRBJ2-4, with D maybe TRBD1 (7 bases). Deletions cut 5 bases from V and 3 bases from J, with 12 bases between. Germline CDR1 and CDR2: SGHRS and YFSETQ. This CDR3 has 14 residues. CDR3 coding DNA: TGCGCCAGCAGTGGCGGGACAGACAAAAACATTCAGTACTTC. Translated: CASSGGTDKNIQYF. Drawing the rest from reference TRBV5-1 and TRBJ2-4, the complete variable domain is KAGVTQTPRYLIKTRGQQVTLSCSPISGHRSVSWYQQTPGQGLQFLFEYFSETQRNKGNFPGRFSGRQFSNSRSEMNVSTLELGDSALYLCASSGGTDKNIQYFGAGTRLSVL.

This clone came up a few times. CDR3 coding DNA: TGTGCCAGCAGCGTAGGTCGGGGTACCAATCAGCCCCAGCATTTT. It translates to CASSVGRGTNQPQHF. The chain is built from TRBV9 and TRBJ1-5; no clear D. The CDR3 has 15 amino acids. V lost 0 bases and J 3 bases, leaving 10 bases between the germline ends. CDR1 and CDR2 from the germline V gene are SGDLS and YYNGEE.

CDR3 nucleotides: TGTGCCAGCAGCCAAGAATGGGTCGGGAACACTGAAGCTTTCTTT. Residues: CASSQEWVGNTEAFF. The chain couples TRBV4-2 to TRBJ1-1; D gene ambiguous. V lost 0 bases to trimming and J lost 1 base, with 9 bases between them. CDR3 length equals 15 residues. The germline V gene has CDR1 LGHNA and CDR2 YNFKEQ.

The CDR3 nucleotides are TGCGCCAGCTCCCGAGGGGGGACCGGGGAGCTGTTTTTT. Its translation: CASSRGGTGELFF. The V gene is TRBV4-1, the J gene TRBJ2-2; possibly TRBD1 or TRBD2 for D (6 bases each). The V and J ends lost 8 bases and 5 bases respectively, with 12 bases between them. The CDR3 consists of 13 residues. Germline-derived CDR1 and CDR2 are MGHRA and YSYEKL.

The J gene is TRBJ2-2, the V gene TRBV19; D gene unclear. There are 13 residues in the CDR3. V lost 3 bases and J lost 9, with 11 bases in between. Per the germline V gene, CDR1 is LNHDA and CDR2 is SQIVND (reference sequence). Here the CDR3 reads CASSMDRSWELFF. The CDR3 nucleotides read TGTGCCAGTAGTATGGACCGTTCCTGGGAGCTGTTTTTT.

V usage is TRBV6-5 and J usage is TRBJ1-5, with D hard to call. CDR3 length: 15 amino acids. Germline loops: CDR1 MNHEY, CDR2 SVGAGI. Trimming cost V 7 bases and J 0 bases, with 13 bases left between them. As DNA, the CDR3 is TGTGCCAGCACCGGCCCCTGGGATAGCAATCAGCCCCAGCATTTT. The encoded protein is CASTGPWDSNQPQHF.

The chain couples TRBV11-3 to TRBJ2-1, with TRBD2 as a possible D gene (5 bases). CDR1 and CDR2 from the germline V gene are SGHNT and YENEEA. This CDR3 region has 13 residues. The V end was cut by 5 bases, the J end by 8 bases, with 13 bases between. Here the CDR3 DNA reads TGTGCCAGCAGCCTGGCCGGGATGGATGAGCAGTTCTTC. This translates into CASSLAGMDEQFF.

The J gene is TRBJ2-7, the V gene TRBV19, with 9 bases that match TRBD1. V was pared by 9 bases and J by 8 bases, with 8 bases of the junction left unmatched. This CDR3 has 12 amino acids. Germline V CDR1 and CDR2: LNHDA, SQIVND (reference sequence). CDR3 region: CASWGTGTQQYF. DNA for the CDR3: TGTGCCAGCTGGGGGACAGGGACCCAGCAGTACTTC.

This chain links TRBV29-1 with TRBJ2-5, with 9 bases lining up with TRBD2. CDR1 is SQVTM, CDR2 ANQGSEA, per germline. The CDR3 loop spans 13 amino acids. V lost 5 bases and J lost 4; bases outside the gene matches: 5. The CDR3 nucleotides are TGCAGCGTTCAGGGACTAGCAACAGAGACCCAGTACTTC. Protein sequence: CSVQGLATETQYF.

This chain joins TRBV4-3 and TRBJ2-5; D gene ambiguous. The CDR3 is made up of 13 amino acids. V lost 1 base to trimming and J lost 5 bases, with 8 bases between them. Germline assignment: CDR1 LGHNA and CDR2 YSLEER. As DNA, the CDR3 is TGCGCCAGCAGCCAAGGGGTGACCGAGACCCAGTACTTC. Translating gives CASSQGVTETQYF.

Only one count was recorded for this clone. V is TRBV13 and J is TRBJ2-5, with 7 bases identical to TRBD1. V trimming: 5 bases; J trimming: 2 bases; junction bases outside the gene matches: 8. Germline CDR1 is PRHDT and CDR2 is FYEKMQ (reference sequence). This CDR3 is 15 amino acids long. The CDR3 nucleotides are TGTGCCAGCAGCCGTCGCGGCAGGGGGCAAGAGACCCAGTACTTC. Encoded protein: CASSRRGRGQETQYF.